This is a list of T cell receptor beta chains from one sample in a study of T cells in Graves' hyperthyroidism and ophthalmopathy. TCRdb itself ran the multiplex PCR reads through MiXCR, one entry per CDR3 protein. The sample shows 350,000 or so distinct CDR3 sequences, roughly 23% of them seen only once. The specimen sequenced was blood. These receptor sequences come from a woman aged 50 to 60 with Graves' hyperthyroidism. CDR3s include the opening cysteine and the closing phenylalanine or tryptophan. The D gene is left open where the match is weak. Where a row states a size, it is once, few, many or the class of an expanded clone; other rows omit it.

v_call	j_call	clone_size	d_call	cdr3_aa	cdr3_nt
TRBV6-2/TRBV6-3	TRBJ2-7	few	TRBD2	CASSDSLAGGYEQYF	TGTGCCAGCAGTGACTCACTAGCGGGGGGCTACGAGCAGTACTTC
TRBV3-1	TRBJ1-2	many	NA	CASSQETPYGYTF	TGTGCCAGCAGCCAAGAGACACCTTATGGCTACACCTTC
TRBV9	TRBJ1-4	many	TRBD1	CASSVGQGGEKLFF	TGTGCCAGCAGCGTGGGACAGGGAGGTGAAAAACTGTTTTTT
TRBV2	TRBJ2-1	few	NA	CASSEGRGRDTRSCFF	TGTGCCAGCAGTGAAGGGCGGGGCCGGGACACTAGATCGTGCTTCTTC
TRBV5-5	TRBJ1-5	few	NA	CASSLRDSSNQPQHF	TGTGCCAGCAGCTTACGGGACTCTAGCAATCAGCCCCAGCATTTT
TRBV11-1	TRBJ2-3	many	NA	CASSLMGQGGTDTQYF	TGTGCCAGCAGCTTAATGGGCCAGGGCGGTACAGATACGCAGTATTTT
TRBV2	TRBJ2-3	many	NA	CASSRGGASTDTQYF	TGTGCCAGCAGTCGTGGCGGGGCCTCCACAGATACGCAGTATTTT
TRBV7-2	TRBJ2-1	many	NA	CASSLGPSGLYNEQFF	TGTGCCAGCAGCTTAGGACCCTCGGGGTTGTACAATGAGCAGTTCTTC
TRBV14	TRBJ2-1	NA	NA	CASSQDQGSLLKQFF	TGTGCCAGCAGCCAAGATCAGGGTTCCCTGCTAAAGCAGTTCTTC
TRBV11-2	TRBJ1-1	many	NA	CASSFSVMVSEAFF	TGTGCCAGCAGCTTTTCGGTAATGGTCTCTGAAGCTTTCTTT
TRBV2	TRBJ1-5	NA	NA	CASRAGRNQPQHF	TGTGCCAGCCGGGCAGGACGCAATCAGCCCCAGCATTTT
TRBV30	TRBJ1-1	NA	NA	CAWSSDRNTEAFF	TGTGCCTGGAGTTCGGACCGGAACACTGAAGCTTTCTTT
TRBV19	TRBJ1-6	NA	NA	CASGVQGSRTLGNSPLHF	TGTGCCAGTGGCGTACAGGGCTCTAGAACTTTGGGGAATTCACCCCTCCACTTT
TRBV7-8	TRBJ1-5	NA	NA	CASSFRPGGNQPQHF	TGTGCCAGCAGCTTTCGCCCGGGAGGCAATCAGCCCCAGCATTTT
TRBV2	TRBJ1-6	many	NA	CASKGWNSPLHF	TGTGCCAGCAAGGGGTGGAATTCACCCCTCCACTTT
TRBV7-8	TRBJ2-6	NA	NA	CASSLFRAGIRSGANVLTF	TGTGCCAGCAGCTTATTTCGGGCCGGGATACGCTCTGGGGCCAACGTCCTGACTTTC
TRBV24-1	TRBJ1-1	few	NA	CATSDSGRNTEAFF	TGTGCCACCAGTGATTCTGGGAGAAACACTGAAGCTTTCTTT
TRBV14	TRBJ2-1	many	TRBD2	CASRQTSGSSYNEQFF	TGTGCCAGCAGGCAGACTAGCGGGAGCTCCTACAATGAGCAGTTCTTC
TRBV6-1	TRBJ2-6	many	TRBD1	CASSSGQGRSGANVLTF	TGTGCCAGCAGTTCGGGACAGGGGCGCTCTGGGGCCAACGTCCTGACTTTC
TRBV28	TRBJ2-1	NA	NA	CASSLQSGTNEQFF	TGTGCCAGCAGCCTTCAAAGCGGTACGAATGAGCAGTTCTTC
TRBV6-1	TRBJ1-1	many	NA	CASSRGENTEAFF	TGTGCCAGCAGTAGGGGAGAAAACACTGAAGCTTTCTTT
TRBV11-2	TRBJ2-3	NA	TRBD1	CASRYRGAFTDTQYF	TGTGCCAGCAGGTACAGGGGCGCCTTCACAGATACGCAGTATTTT
TRBV2	TRBJ2-2	many	TRBD1	CAGRGTGNTGELFF	TGTGCCGGCCGGGGGACAGGGAACACCGGGGAGCTGTTTTTT
TRBV19	TRBJ2-1	NA	NA	CASSIPGAYEQFF	TGTGCCAGTAGTATCCCCGGGGCTTACGAGCAGTTCTTC
TRBV9	TRBJ2-2	NA	TRBD1	CASSSPGTGNTGELFF	TGTGCCAGCAGCTCTCCCGGGACAGGGAACACCGGGGAGCTGTTTTTT
TRBV30	TRBJ1-3	many	NA	CAYSLSSGNTIYF	TGTGCCTACTCCCTCAGCTCTGGAAACACCATATATTTT
TRBV29-1	TRBJ1-4	NA	NA	CSVSSRKFEKLFF	TGCAGCGTTAGTAGTCGGAAGTTTGAAAAACTGTTTTTT
TRBV6-2/TRBV6-3	TRBJ2-1	many	TRBD2	CASSYRPSGGTQQFF	TGTGCCAGCAGTTACCGACCTAGCGGGGGTACTCAGCAGTTCTTC